This T cell receptor (beta chain) is from a study of blood T cell repertoires in COVID-19. This table comes from immunoSEQ multiplex PCR, and its TCRdb copy is limited to in-frame clones, with some not included. Altogether 310,000 or so clones are present, around 83% being singletons, with the ten largest covering about 1.2%. The CDR3 contains 14 residues. The ends were cut back, 5 bases at V and 8 bases at J, with 17 bases in the middle. Germline values: CDR1 SNHLY, CDR2 FYNNEI. This chain links TRBV2 with TRBJ2-3; tentative D call: TRBD1 (6 bases). Material: peripheral blood. The sequence was obtained from a woman in her fifties or sixties with acute or convalescent COVID-19. CDR3 sequence (DNA): TGTGCCAGCAGTTTCATGACAGGTTCGGGTACGCAGTATTTT. Translated, it gives CASSFMTGSGTQYF.